This T cell receptor (beta chain) stems from a study of neoadjuvant anti-PD-1 for oral cavity cancer. As for the study in general: Patients without progression got a fourth dose around day 43. Study results and caveats: Greater tumor shrinkage accompanied bigger post-treatment sizes of preexisting clones. Higher pretreatment Treg/Th17 ratios tracked higher pretreatment blood clonality. Only three patients per response group were TCR-analyzed; validation needed.

TCRdb keeps only in-frame clones here, not all; method: immunoSEQ multiplex PCR. The data hold under 13,000 clones, with 52% observed a single time. Germline assignment: CDR1 SEHNR and CDR2 FQNEAQ (reference sequence). J lost 3 bases, V lost 4 bases, and 13 bases had no gene match. This CDR3 spans 18 amino acids. This clone has only one observation. Antigen: not known. The sequencing here drew on tumor tissue, taken before nivolumab (anti-PD-1) treatment. The receptor's source is a person aged 40 to 85 with oral cavity squamous cell carcinoma. V is TRBV7-9 and J is TRBJ2-5; 11 bases line up with TRBD1. The CDR3 DNA reads TGTGCCAGCAGCTCCCGGACAGGGGGCAACAGGGCGGAAGAGACCCAGTACTTC. Translation gives CASSSRTGGNRAEETQYF.